This T cell receptor beta chain stems from a study of CD8 T cells in cerebrospinal fluid in Alzheimer's disease. Findings of the study overall: The authors cautioned that cerebrospinal fluid EBV-specific TCRs do not prove EBV causes Alzheimer's.

The CDR3 totals 12 residues. Germline-derived CDR1 and CDR2 are SQVTM and ANQGSEA. Using the 10x single-cell sequencing reads, TCRdb records one entry per CDR3 protein without DNA. This sample's clone table lists 1,200 to 1,500 distinct CDR3 sequences. Comment on this clonotype: The antigen remains unidentified.

The clonotype was recovered from a human donor with Alzheimer's disease. This chain joins TRBV29-1 and TRBJ2-5; TCRdb designates TRBD1, a call that cannot be tested without DNA. The sequencing input was cerebrospinal fluid. This CDR3 reads CSVRDPQETQYF.